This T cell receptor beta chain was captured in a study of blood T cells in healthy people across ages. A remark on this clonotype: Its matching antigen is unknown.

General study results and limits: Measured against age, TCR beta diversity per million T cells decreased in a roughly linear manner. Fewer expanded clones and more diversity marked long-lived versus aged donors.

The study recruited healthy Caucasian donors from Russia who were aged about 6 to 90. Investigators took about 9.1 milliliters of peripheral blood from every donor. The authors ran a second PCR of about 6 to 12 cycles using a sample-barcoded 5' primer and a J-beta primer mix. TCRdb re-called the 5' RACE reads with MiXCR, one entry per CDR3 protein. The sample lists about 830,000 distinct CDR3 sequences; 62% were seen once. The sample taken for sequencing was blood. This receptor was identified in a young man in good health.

In nucleotides, the CDR3 is TGTGCCAGCAGCCCCTGGACCTATGGCTACACCTTC. Translated, it gives CASSPWTYGYTF. This rearrangement joins TRBV9 to TRBJ1-2, with unresolved D. The CDR3 is 12 residues long. Germline values: CDR1 SGDLS, CDR2 YYNGEE. The V gene lost 4 bases and the J gene lost 4 bases, with 8 bases spanning the gap. Filled out from reference TRBV9 and TRBJ1-2, the complete variable domain reads DSGVTQTPKHLITATGQRVTLRCSPRSGDLSVYWYQQSLDQGLQFLIQYYNGEERAKGNILERFSAQQFPDLHSELNLSSLELGDSALYFCASSPWTYGYTFGSGTRLTVV.